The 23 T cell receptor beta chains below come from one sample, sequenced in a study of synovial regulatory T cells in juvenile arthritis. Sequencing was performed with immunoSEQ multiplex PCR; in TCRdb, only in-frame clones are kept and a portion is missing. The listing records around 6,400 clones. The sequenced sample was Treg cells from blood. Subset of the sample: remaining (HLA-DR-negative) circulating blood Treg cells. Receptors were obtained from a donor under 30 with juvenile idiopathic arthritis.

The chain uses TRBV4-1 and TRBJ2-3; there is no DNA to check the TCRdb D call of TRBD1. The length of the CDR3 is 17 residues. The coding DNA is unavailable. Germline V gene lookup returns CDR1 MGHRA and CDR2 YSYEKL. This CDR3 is CASSQDRGQGMTDTQYF.

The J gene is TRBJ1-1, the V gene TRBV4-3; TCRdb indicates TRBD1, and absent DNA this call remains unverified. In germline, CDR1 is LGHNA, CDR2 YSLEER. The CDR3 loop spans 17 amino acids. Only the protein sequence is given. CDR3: CASSQDLLGGANTEAFF.

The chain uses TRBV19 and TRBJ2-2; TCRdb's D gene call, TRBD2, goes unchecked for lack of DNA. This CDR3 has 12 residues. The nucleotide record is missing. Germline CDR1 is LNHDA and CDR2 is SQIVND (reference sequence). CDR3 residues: CASKRGTGELFF.

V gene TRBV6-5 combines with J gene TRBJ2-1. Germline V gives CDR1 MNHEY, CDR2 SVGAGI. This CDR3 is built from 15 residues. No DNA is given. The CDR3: CASSYGGNSYNEQFF.

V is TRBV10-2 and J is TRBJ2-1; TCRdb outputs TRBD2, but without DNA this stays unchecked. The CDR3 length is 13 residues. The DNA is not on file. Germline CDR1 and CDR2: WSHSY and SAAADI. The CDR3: CASGGTSVSEQFF.

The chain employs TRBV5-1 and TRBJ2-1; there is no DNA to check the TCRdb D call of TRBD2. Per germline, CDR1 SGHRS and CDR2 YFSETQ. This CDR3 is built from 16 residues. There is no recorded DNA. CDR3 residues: CASSPLTSGRINEQFF.

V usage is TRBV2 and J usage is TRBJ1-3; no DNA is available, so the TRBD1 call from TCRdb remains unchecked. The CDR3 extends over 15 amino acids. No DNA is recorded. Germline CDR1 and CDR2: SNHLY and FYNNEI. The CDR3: CASSEVGAYGNTIYF.

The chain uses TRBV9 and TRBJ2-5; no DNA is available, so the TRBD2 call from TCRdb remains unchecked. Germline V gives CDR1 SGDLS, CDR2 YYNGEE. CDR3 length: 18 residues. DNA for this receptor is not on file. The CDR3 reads CASSVPTPGLAGVETQYF. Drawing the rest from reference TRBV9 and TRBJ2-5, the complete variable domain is DSGVTQTPKHLITATGQRVTLRCSPRSGDLSVYWYQQSLDQGLQFLIQYYNGEERAKGNILERFSAQQFPDLHSELNLSSLELGDSALYFCASSVPTPGLAGVETQYFGPGTRLLVL.

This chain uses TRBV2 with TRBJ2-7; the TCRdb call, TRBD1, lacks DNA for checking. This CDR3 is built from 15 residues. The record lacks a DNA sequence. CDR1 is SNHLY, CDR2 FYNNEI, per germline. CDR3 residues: CASSEGRPPSYEQYF.

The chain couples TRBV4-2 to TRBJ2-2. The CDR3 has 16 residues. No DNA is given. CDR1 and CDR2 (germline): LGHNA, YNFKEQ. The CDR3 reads CASSQDPVLATGELFF.

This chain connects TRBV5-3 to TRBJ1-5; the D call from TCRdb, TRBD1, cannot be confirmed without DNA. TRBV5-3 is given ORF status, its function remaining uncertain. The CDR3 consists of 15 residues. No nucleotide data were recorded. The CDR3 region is CASSIGQKEGQPQHF.

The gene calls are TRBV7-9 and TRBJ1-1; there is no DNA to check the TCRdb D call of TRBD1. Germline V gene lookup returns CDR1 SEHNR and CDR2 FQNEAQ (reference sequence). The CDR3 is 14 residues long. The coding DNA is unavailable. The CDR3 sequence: CASSLQQGLSEAFF.

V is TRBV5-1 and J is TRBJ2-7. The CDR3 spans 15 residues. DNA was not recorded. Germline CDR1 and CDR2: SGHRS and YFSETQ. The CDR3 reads CASSGGDSLIYEQYF.

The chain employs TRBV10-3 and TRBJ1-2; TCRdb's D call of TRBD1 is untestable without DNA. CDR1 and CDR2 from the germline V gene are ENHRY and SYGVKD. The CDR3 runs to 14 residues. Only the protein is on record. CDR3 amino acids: CAISESGLRYGYTF.

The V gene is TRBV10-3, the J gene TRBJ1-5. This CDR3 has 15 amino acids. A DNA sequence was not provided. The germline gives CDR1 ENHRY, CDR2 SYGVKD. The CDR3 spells CAISVSAGSNQPQHF.

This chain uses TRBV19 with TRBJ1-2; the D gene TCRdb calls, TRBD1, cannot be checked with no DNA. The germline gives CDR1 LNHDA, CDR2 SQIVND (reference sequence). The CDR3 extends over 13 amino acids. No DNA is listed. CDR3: CASRTVGGSGYTF.

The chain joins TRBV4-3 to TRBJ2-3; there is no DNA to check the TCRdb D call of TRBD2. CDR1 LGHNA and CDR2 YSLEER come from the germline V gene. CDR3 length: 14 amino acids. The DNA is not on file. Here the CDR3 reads CASSQRVGTDTQYF.

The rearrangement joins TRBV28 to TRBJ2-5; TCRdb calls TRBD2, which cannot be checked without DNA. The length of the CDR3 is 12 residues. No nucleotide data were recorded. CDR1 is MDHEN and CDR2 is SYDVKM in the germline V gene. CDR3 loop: CASSLTGETQYF.

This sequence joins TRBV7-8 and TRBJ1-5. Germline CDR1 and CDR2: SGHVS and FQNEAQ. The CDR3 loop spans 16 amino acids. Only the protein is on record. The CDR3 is CASSLWAAYSNQPQHF. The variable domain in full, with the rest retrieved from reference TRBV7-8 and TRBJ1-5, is GAGVSQSPRYKVAKRGQDVALRCDPISGHVSLFWYQQALGQGPEFLTYFQNEAQLDKSGLPSDRFFAERPEGSVSTLKIQRTQQEDSAVYLCASSLWAAYSNQPQHFGDGTRLSIL.

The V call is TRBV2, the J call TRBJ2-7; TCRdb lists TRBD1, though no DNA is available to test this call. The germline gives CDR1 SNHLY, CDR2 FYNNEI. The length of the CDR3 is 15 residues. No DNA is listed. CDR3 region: CASSERGQGFREQYF.

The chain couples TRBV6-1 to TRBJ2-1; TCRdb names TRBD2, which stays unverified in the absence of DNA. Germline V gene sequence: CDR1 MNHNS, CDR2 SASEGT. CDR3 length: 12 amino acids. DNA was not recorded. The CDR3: CASSKRLDEQFF.

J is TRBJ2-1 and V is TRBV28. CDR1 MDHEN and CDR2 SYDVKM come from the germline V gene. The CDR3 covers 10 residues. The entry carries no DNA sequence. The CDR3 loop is CASSRHEQFF.

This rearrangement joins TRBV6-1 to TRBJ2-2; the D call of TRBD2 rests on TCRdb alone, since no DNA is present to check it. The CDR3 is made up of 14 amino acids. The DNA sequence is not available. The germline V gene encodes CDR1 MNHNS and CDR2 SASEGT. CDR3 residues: CASAAGGITGELFF.